The rows below give T cell receptor beta chains drawn from one sample of a study of early T cells in non-severe SARS-CoV-2 infection. From the 5' RACE reads, TCRdb called clonotypes with MiXCR, one entry per CDR3 protein. The sample shows tens of thousands of distinct CDR3 sequences, more than 10% of them seen only once. Sequencing was done on a sample of whole blood. Every receptor here comes from an adult who was a healthcare worker with PCR-confirmed SARS-CoV-2 infection or an uninfected control (not recorded which). The CDR3 runs from the conserved cysteine through the conserved F or W. A D gene is named only where the DNA matches it firmly. A row's size may be missing; if present it is once, few, many or a size class.

j_gene	v_gene	abundance	d_gene	CDR3aa	CDR3nt
TRBJ2-5	TRBV29-1	.	.	CSVERWQPGRTQETQYF	TGCAGCGTTGAAAGATGGCAGCCGGGACGGACTCAAGAGACCCAGTACTTC
TRBJ2-7	TRBV29-1	.	.	CSVYFGVRDEQYF	TGCAGCGTCTATTTCGGGGTACGGGACGAGCAGTACTTC
TRBJ2-7	TRBV29-1	.	TRBD1	CSVGGQGFNPYEQYF	TGCAGCGTTGGGGGACAGGGCTTTAATCCCTACGAGCAGTACTTC
TRBJ2-7	TRBV25-1	.	.	CASSEYLGGVYEQYF	TGTGCCAGCAGTGAATATCTAGGGGGAGTCTACGAGCAGTACTTC
TRBJ2-7	TRBV6-2/TRBV6-3	.	.	CATLGMAGYEQYF	TGTGCCACCCTCGGGATGGCGGGCTACGAGCAGTACTTC
TRBJ2-5	TRBV19	.	TRBD2	CASSILSGSQETQYF	TGTGCCAGTAGTATTCTTAGCGGGAGTCAAGAGACCCAGTACTTC
TRBJ2-3	TRBV29-1	many	TRBD2	CSVSRTSGLTDTQYF	TGCAGCGTCTCCCGGACTAGCGGGCTCACAGATACGCAGTATTTT
TRBJ2-5	TRBV12-3/TRBV12-4	many	TRBD2	CASSPLWGRAGETQYF	TGTGCCAGCAGTCCCCTGTGGGGGAGGGCGGGAGAGACCCAGTACTTC
TRBJ2-6	TRBV11-3	few	TRBD1	CASSSSRGPGANVLTF	TGTGCCAGCAGCTCCAGCAGGGGGCCTGGGGCCAACGTCCTGACTTTC
TRBJ2-3	TRBV7-9	many	.	CASSLVDLTDTQYF	TGTGCCAGCAGCTTAGTCGACCTCACAGATACGCAGTATTTT
TRBJ1-5	TRBV10-3	many	.	CAISDFLEGAQHF	TGTGCCATCAGTGACTTCCTGGAGGGGGCCCAGCATTTT
TRBJ2-1	TRBV4-2	many	.	CASSQDSGTPYNEQFF	TGTGCCAGCAGCCAAGATTCAGGGACCCCCTACAATGAGCAGTTCTTC
TRBJ2-1	TRBV4-1	.	.	CASSPLPSGASYNEQFF	TGCGCCAGCAGCCCCCTCCCCAGTGGTGCCTCCTACAATGAGCAGTTCTTC
TRBJ2-3	TRBV5-1	few	.	CASSLGGRTDTQYF	TGCGCCAGCAGCTTGGGAGGCAGAACAGATACGCAGTATTTT
TRBJ1-5	TRBV12-3/TRBV12-4	.	.	CASSPGNYQPQHF	TGTGCCAGCAGTCCAGGCAATTATCAGCCCCAGCATTTT
TRBJ1-2	TRBV12-3/TRBV12-4	.	TRBD1	CASSSTGSYGYTF	TGTGCCAGCAGTTCGACAGGGTCCTATGGCTACACCTTC
TRBJ1-1	TRBV28	.	.	CASSRGRMNTEAFF	TGTGCCAGCAGTCGGGGCCGGATGAACACTGAAGCTTTCTTT
TRBJ2-2	TRBV12-3/TRBV12-4	many	.	CASSLATGEAGELFF	TGTGCCAGCAGTTTGGCCACAGGGGAGGCCGGGGAGCTGTTTTTT
TRBJ1-1	TRBV7-2	many	.	CASSFTGNTEAFF	TGTGCCAGCAGCTTTACAGGGAACACTGAAGCTTTCTTT
TRBJ2-2	TRBV9	many	TRBD2	CASSARLAGGPNTGELFF	TGTGCCAGCAGCGCGAGACTAGCGGGAGGGCCCAACACCGGGGAGCTGTTTTTT
TRBJ1-1	TRBV6-2/TRBV6-3	.	.	CASSAPGTEAFF	TGTGCCAGCAGTGCTCCGGGGACTGAAGCTTTCTTT
TRBJ1-2	TRBV5-1	few	.	CASSLGLGYTF	TGCGCCAGCAGCTTGGGACTTGGCTACACCTTC
TRBJ2-7	TRBV15	many	.	CATSKKVAGAYEQYF	TGTGCCACCAGCAAAAAGGTAGCAGGTGCCTACGAGCAGTACTTC
TRBJ2-3	TRBV29-1	.	TRBD2	CSVRAGAYTDTQYF	TGCAGCGTCAGAGCGGGAGCTTATACAGATACGCAGTATTTT
TRBJ2-2	TRBV19	many	TRBD2	CASSTSGRKTGELFF	TGTGCCAGTAGTACAAGCGGGAGAAAGACCGGGGAGCTGTTTTTT
TRBJ2-4	TRBV29-1	few	.	CSVDTPGAKNIQYF	TGCAGCGTTGACACTCCGGGAGCCAAAAACATTCAGTACTTC
TRBJ1-4	TRBV7-9	few	.	CASSLSFRTKLFF	TGTGCCAGCAGCTTAAGCTTCCGGACAAAACTGTTTTTT
TRBJ2-7	TRBV5-6	.	.	CASSLSGESYEQYF	TGTGCCAGCAGCTTGTCAGGGGAAAGCTACGAGCAGTACTTC
TRBJ2-4	TRBV27	.	.	CASSARIAKNIQYF	TGTGCCAGCAGTGCCCGGATAGCCAAAAACATTCAGTACTTC
TRBJ2-1	TRBV7-6	few	.	CASSLGPDTEQFF	TGTGCCAGCAGCTTAGGTCCTGATACTGAGCAGTTCTTC
TRBJ2-3	TRBV27	few	.	CASSSFITDTQYF	TGTGCCAGCAGTTCCTTCATCACAGATACGCAGTATTTT
TRBJ2-7	TRBV7-9	many	.	CASSQPSPLSEQYF	TGTGCCAGCAGCCAACCCTCACCCCTATCCGAGCAGTACTTC
TRBJ2-5	TRBV28	.	TRBD2	CASRAGGAGETQYF	TGTGCCAGCCGAGCGGGAGGCGCTGGAGAGACCCAGTACTTC
TRBJ1-2	TRBV15	.	TRBD1	CATSRGTGGDYGYTF	TGTGCCACCAGCAGAGGTACAGGGGGAGACTATGGCTACACCTTC
TRBJ2-3	TRBV7-2	.	.	CASSLGRVAGDTQYF	TGTGCCAGCAGCTTAGGACGAGTAGCAGGAGATACGCAGTATTTT
TRBJ2-5	TRBV14	many	.	CASSQGPNGAQYF	TGTGCCAGCAGCCAAGGGCCTAACGGGGCCCAGTACTTC
TRBJ2-1	TRBV7-2	few	TRBD2	CASSLSLAGGNEQFF	TGTGCCAGCAGCTTATCACTAGCGGGGGGAAATGAGCAGTTCTTC
TRBJ2-7	TRBV27	many	.	CASRSASQLDEQYF	TGTGCCAGCAGGTCGGCCTCGCAGTTAGACGAGCAGTACTTC
TRBJ2-7	TRBV28	many	.	CASSPGERAPYEQYF	TGTGCCAGCAGCCCCGGCGAGAGGGCGCCCTACGAGCAGTACTTC
TRBJ2-7	TRBV27	few	TRBD1	CASSSAWTGLFSYEQYF	TGTGCCAGCAGTTCCGCCTGGACAGGACTTTTCTCCTACGAGCAGTACTTC
TRBJ1-1	TRBV28	few	TRBD1	CASIRGTDTEAFF	TGTGCCAGCATTAGAGGGACAGACACTGAAGCTTTCTTT
TRBJ2-2	TRBV7-9	.	TRBD1	CASSPQGTAINTGELFF	TGTGCCAGCAGCCCCCAGGGGACAGCAATCAACACCGGGGAGCTGTTTTTT
TRBJ2-1	TRBV3-1	many	.	CASSHSLNEQFF	TGTGCCAGCAGCCACAGCCTCAATGAGCAGTTCTTC